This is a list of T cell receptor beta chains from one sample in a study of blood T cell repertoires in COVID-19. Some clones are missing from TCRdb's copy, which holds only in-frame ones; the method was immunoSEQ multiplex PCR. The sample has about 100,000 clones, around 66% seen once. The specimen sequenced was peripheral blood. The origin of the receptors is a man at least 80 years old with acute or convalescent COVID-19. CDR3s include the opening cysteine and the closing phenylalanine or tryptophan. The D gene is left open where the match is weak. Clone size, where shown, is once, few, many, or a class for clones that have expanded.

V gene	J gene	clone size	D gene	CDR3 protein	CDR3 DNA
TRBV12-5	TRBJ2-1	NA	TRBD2	CASGPASGSYEQFF	TGTGCTAGTGGCCCCGCGAGCGGGAGCTATGAGCAGTTCTTC
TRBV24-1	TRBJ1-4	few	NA	CATSDFPGGVLEKLFF	TGTGCCACCAGTGATTTCCCCGGTGGAGTGTTAGAAAAACTGTTTTTT
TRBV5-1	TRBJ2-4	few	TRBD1	CASPSKGQVFHFGAKNIQYF	TGCGCCAGCCCTTCTAAGGGACAGGTATTTCATTTTGGGGCCAAAAACATTCAGTACTTC
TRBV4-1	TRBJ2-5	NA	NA	CASSQDLGVRGTQYF	TGCGCCAGCAGCCAAGACCTAGGAGTTAGGGGGACCCAGTACTTC
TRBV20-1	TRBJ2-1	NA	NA	CSARDQGGQFF	TGCAGTGCTAGAGATCAGGGCGGGCAGTTCTTC
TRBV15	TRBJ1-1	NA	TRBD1	CATSSADRGQPEAFF	TGTGCCACCAGCAGCGCTGACAGGGGGCAGCCTGAAGCTTTCTTT
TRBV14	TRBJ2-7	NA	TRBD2	CASSLAGAYEQYF	TGTGCCAGCAGCCTAGCGGGGGCCTACGAGCAGTACTTC
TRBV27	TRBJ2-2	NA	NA	CASSLMGAGELFF	TGTGCCAGCAGTCTCATGGGCGCCGGGGAGCTGTTTTTT
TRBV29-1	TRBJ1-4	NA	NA	CSVAATNEKLFF	TGCAGCGTTGCCGCAACTAATGAAAAACTGTTTTTT
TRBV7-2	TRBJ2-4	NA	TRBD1	CASSPARGQGHGWNIQYF	TGTGCCAGCAGCCCCGCCCGGGGACAGGGGCACGGTTGGAACATTCAGTACTTC
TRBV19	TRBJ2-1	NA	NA	CASSIPQSGRHNEQFF	TGTGCCAGTAGTATCCCCCAAAGCGGGCGACACAATGAGCAGTTCTTC
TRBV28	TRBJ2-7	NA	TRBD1	CASSSPGQGKYEQYF	TGTGCCAGCAGTTCGCCGGGACAGGGAAAGTACGAGCAGTACTTC
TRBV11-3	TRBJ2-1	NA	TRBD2	CASSIRAGGPGGEQFF	TGTGCCAGCAGCATAAGAGCGGGAGGGCCCGGGGGTGAGCAGTTCTTC
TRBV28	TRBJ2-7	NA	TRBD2	CASNPQWGGSSYEQYF	TGTGCCAGCAACCCCCAGTGGGGGGGTAGCTCCTACGAGCAGTACTTC
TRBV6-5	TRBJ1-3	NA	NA	CASRDSGDGGDTIYF	TGTGCCAGCAGGGACAGTGGGGATGGTGGTGACACCATATATTTT
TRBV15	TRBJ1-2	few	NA	CATSRGGVRGGYTF	TGTGCCACCAGCCGGGGAGGGGTAAGAGGTGGCTACACCTTC
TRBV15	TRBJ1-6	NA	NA	CATSRDDPGGNSPLHF	TGTGCCACCAGCAGAGATGATCCGGGAGGCAATTCACCCCTCCACTTT
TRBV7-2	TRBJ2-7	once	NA	CASSPVPQLGEQYF	TGTGCCAGCAGCCCAGTACCCCAGCTAGGCGAGCAGTACTTC
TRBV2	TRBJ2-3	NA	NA	CASRARGPTDTQYF	TGTGCCAGCAGAGCTAGGGGTCCCACAGATACGCAGTATTTT
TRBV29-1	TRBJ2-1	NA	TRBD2	CSVEDPGTSAYNEQFF	TGCAGCGTTGAAGATCCCGGGACTAGCGCCTACAATGAGCAGTTCTTC
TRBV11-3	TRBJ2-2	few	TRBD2	CASSLDLAENTGELFF	TGTGCCAGCAGCTTAGATCTAGCGGAGAACACCGGGGAGCTGTTTTTT
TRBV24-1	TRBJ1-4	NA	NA	CATSDFQQGGEKLFF	TGTGCCACCAGTGATTTTCAACAGGGTGGAGAAAAACTGTTTTTT
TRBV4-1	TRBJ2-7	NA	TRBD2	CASSQVIYSGRAYEQYF	TGCGCCAGCAGCCAAGTAATATATAGCGGGAGGGCCTACGAGCAGTACTTC
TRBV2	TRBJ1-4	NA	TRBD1	CASSTPQGRNEKLFF	TGTGCCAGCAGTACCCCACAGGGGCGGAATGAAAAACTGTTTTTT
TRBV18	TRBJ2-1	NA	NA	CASSPEDYNEQFF	TGTGCCAGCTCACCAGAGGACTACAATGAGCAGTTCTTC
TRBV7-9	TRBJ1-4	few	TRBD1	CASSLETGTEKLFF	TGTGCCAGCAGCTTGGAGACAGGGACCGAAAAACTGTTTTTT
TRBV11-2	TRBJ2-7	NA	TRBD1	CASSIPPGTGHEQYF	TGTGCCAGCAGCATACCTCCCGGGACAGGCCACGAGCAGTACTTC
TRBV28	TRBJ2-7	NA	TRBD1	CASSPGDRGRGGEQYF	TGTGCCAGCAGTCCGGGTGACAGGGGGCGCGGGGGCGAGCAGTACTTC
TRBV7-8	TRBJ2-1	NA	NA	CASSFPGQYNEQFF	TGTGCCAGCAGCTTTCCAGGGCAATACAATGAGCAGTTCTTC
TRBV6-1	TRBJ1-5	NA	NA	CASSELAVQPQHF	TGTGCCAGCAGTGAATTGGCCGTCCAGCCCCAGCATTTT
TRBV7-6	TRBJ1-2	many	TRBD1	CASSSDLTGGNGYTF	TGTGCCAGCAGCTCCGACCTGACAGGGGGGAACGGCTACACCTTC
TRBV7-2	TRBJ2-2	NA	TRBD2	CASSPTSGANTGELFF	TGTGCCAGCAGCCCGACTAGCGGAGCGAACACCGGGGAGCTGTTTTTT
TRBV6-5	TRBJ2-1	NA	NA	CATSGFRDNEQFF	TGTGCCACCTCGGGGTTTCGAGACAATGAGCAGTTCTTC
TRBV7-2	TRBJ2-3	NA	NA	CASSLVSGASTDTQYF	TGTGCCAGCAGCTTAGTCTCCGGTGCTAGCACAGATACGCAGTATTTT
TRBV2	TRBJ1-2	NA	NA	CASRPGTSGLYGYTF	TGTGCCAGCAGACCGGGGACATCCGGCTTATATGGCTACACCTTC
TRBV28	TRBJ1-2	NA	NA	CASSSGGWFGYTF	TGTGCCAGCAGCTCCGGAGGTTGGTTCGGCTACACCTTC
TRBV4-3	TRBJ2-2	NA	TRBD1	CASSQFPPRDRGLTGELFF	TGCGCCAGCAGCCAATTCCCCCCCCGGGACAGGGGGCTCACCGGGGAGCTGTTTTTT
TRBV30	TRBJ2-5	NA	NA	CAWSVHSRETQYF	TGTGCCTGGAGTGTACATAGCCGAGAGACCCAGTACTTC
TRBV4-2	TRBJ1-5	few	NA	CASSQSQGPTHF	TGTGCCAGCAGCCAGTCACAGGGCCCCACGCATTTT
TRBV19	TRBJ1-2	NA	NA	CASSIVAGTNYGYTF	TGTGCCAGTAGTATAGTGGCAGGGACTAACTATGGCTACACCTTC
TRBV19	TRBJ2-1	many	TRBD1	CASGDRGHSYNEQFF	TGTGCCAGCGGGGACAGGGGACACTCCTACAATGAGCAGTTCTTC
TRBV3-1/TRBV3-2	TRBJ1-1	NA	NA	CASSQDRVTEAFF	TGTGCCAGCAGCCAAGATAGAGTCACTGAAGCTTTCTTT
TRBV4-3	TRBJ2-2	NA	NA	CASSQGITGGNTGELFF	TGCGCCAGCAGCCAAGGCATAACTGGCGGGAACACCGGGGAGCTGTTTTTT
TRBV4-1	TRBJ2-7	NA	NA	CASSHGQASYEQYF	TGCGCCAGCAGCCATGGACAAGCATCCTACGAGCAGTACTTC
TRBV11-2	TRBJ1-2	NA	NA	CASSSPRTTGGYGYTF	TGTGCCAGCAGCTCCCCCAGGACAACCGGGGGTTATGGCTACACCTTC
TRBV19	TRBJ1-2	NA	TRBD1	CASGHRGRSDGYTF	TGTGCCAGTGGCCACAGGGGGCGGTCGGATGGCTACACCTTC
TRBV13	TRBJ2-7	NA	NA	CASSTGQDYYEQYF	TGTGCCAGCAGCACCGGACAGGACTACTACGAGCAGTACTTC
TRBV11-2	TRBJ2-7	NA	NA	CASSLADNIYEQYF	TGTGCCAGCAGCTTGGCGGACAACATCTACGAGCAGTACTTC
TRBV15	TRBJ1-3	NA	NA	CATSRVHRENTIYF	TGTGCCACCAGCAGAGTCCACAGGGAGAACACCATATATTTT
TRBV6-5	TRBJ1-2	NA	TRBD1	CASTGPGTGNYGYTF	TGTGCCAGCACAGGCCCGGGGACAGGGAACTATGGCTACACCTTC
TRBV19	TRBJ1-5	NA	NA	CASSITGQANQPQHF	TGTGCCAGTAGTATTACCGGACAAGCCAATCAGCCCCAGCATTTT
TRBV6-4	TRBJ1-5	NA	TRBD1	CASSATGGNQPQHF	TGTGCCAGCAGTGCCACAGGGGGCAATCAGCCCCAGCATTTT
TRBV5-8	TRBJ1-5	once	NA	CASSLGVISNQPQHF	TGTGCCAGCAGCTTGGGCGTTATCAGCAATCAGCCCCAGCATTTT
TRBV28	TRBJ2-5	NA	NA	CASSSNLDTQYF	TGTGCCAGCAGTTCCAATCTAGACACCCAGTACTTC